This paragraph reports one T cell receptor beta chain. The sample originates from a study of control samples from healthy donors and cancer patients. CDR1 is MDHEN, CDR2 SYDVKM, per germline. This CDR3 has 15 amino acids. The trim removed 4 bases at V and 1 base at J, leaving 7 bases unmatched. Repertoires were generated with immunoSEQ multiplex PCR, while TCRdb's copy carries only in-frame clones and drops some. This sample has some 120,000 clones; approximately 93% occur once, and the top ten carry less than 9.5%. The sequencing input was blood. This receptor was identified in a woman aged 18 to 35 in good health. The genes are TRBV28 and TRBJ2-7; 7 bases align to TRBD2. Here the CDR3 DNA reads TGTGCCAGCAGTTCCAGCGGGGTTTCATCCTACGAGCAGTACTTC. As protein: CASSSSGVSSYEQYF.